This is a list of T cell receptor beta chains from one sample in a study of cytomegalovirus exposure and HLA in healthy donors. This table comes from immunoSEQ multiplex PCR, and its TCRdb copy is limited to in-frame clones, with some not included. This sample has 240,000 or so clones; approximately 81% occur once, and the top ten carry under 8%. Sequenced sample: PBMCs. The receptors shown here come from a woman aged 55-69 years in good health and CMV-seropositive. Both conserved end residues are part of each CDR3. The order of the fields is D gene, clone size, V gene, J gene, CDR3 protein, CDR3 DNA. The D gene is left open where the match is weak. Where a row states a size, it is once, few, many or the class of an expanded clone; other rows omit it.

TRBD2	few	TRBV6-6	TRBJ2-7	CASSYVGGGVYEQYF	TGTGCCAGCAGTTATGTGGGGGGGGGAGTGTACGAGCAGTACTTC
NA	NA	TRBV5-1	TRBJ1-2	CASSLGPQINYGYTF	TGCGCCAGCAGCTTGGGGCCCCAAATTAACTATGGCTACACCTTC
NA	NA	TRBV9	TRBJ2-5	CASSVDRVRETQYF	TGTGCCAGCAGCGTAGACAGGGTCAGGGAGACCCAGTACTTC
NA	NA	TRBV7-6	TRBJ2-2	CASSLRQTNTGELFF	TGTGCCAGCAGCTTAAGACAAACGAACACCGGGGAGCTGTTTTTT
NA	NA	TRBV7-2	TRBJ2-1	CASRSHALPYNEQFF	TGTGCCAGCAGATCCCATGCCCTACCCTACAATGAGCAGTTCTTC
NA	NA	TRBV4-2	TRBJ2-7	CASSLPGSRSYEQYF	TGTGCCAGCAGCCTCCCTGGGAGCAGATCCTACGAGCAGTACTTC
TRBD2	NA	TRBV9	TRBJ2-2	CATATSGSLTGELFF	TGTGCCACTGCGACTAGCGGGAGTTTGACCGGGGAGCTGTTTTTT
TRBD2	NA	TRBV7-3	TRBJ2-1	CASSQLAPNEQFF	TGTGCCAGCAGCCAACTAGCGCCCAATGAGCAGTTCTTC
NA	once	TRBV6-1	TRBJ2-3	CASKPLAITDTQYF	TGTGCCAGCAAACCCTTAGCGATCACAGATACGCAGTATTTT
NA	NA	TRBV19	TRBJ1-1	CASSGTSLNTEAFF	TGTGCCAGTAGTGGGACATCCTTGAACACTGAAGCTTTCTTT
NA	NA	TRBV14	TRBJ2-1	CASSHIGGYNEQFF	TGTGCCAGCAGCCACATCGGAGGGTACAATGAGCAGTTCTTC
NA	NA	TRBV5-1	TRBJ2-3	CASWRGGTDTQYF	TGCGCCAGCTGGAGGGGTGGCACAGATACGCAGTATTTT
NA	NA	TRBV11-3	TRBJ2-3	CASSFEGTTTDTQYF	TGTGCCAGCAGCTTTGAGGGAACCACCACAGATACGCAGTATTTT
TRBD1	NA	TRBV5-1	TRBJ2-5	CASSPDRGVETQYF	TGCGCCAGCAGCCCGGACAGGGGGGTAGAGACCCAGTACTTC
TRBD1	once	TRBV27	TRBJ2-6	CASSISRTGGSGGANVLTF	TGTGCCAGCAGCATCTCCCGGACAGGGGGCTCGGGAGGGGCCAACGTCCTGACTTTC
NA	NA	TRBV10-3	TRBJ2-3	CATGVGSRLTDTQYF	TGTGCCACCGGGGTTGGGTCCCGCCTCACAGATACGCAGTATTTT
NA	NA	TRBV5-1	TRBJ1-5	CASSNTPGRPQHF	TGCGCCAGCAGCAACACCCCGGGGAGGCCCCAGCATTTT
NA	NA	TRBV7-8	TRBJ1-3	CASSRRDFSGNTIYF	TGTGCCAGCAGCCGTAGGGACTTCTCTGGAAACACCATATATTTT
NA	few	TRBV12-5	TRBJ2-5	CASGLGLGLQETQYF	TGTGCTAGTGGTTTGGGACTAGGATTACAAGAGACCCAGTACTTC
NA	NA	TRBV4-1	TRBJ1-5	CASSQDWEGLGGNQPQHF	TGCGCCAGCAGCCAAGATTGGGAGGGCCTAGGGGGCAATCAGCCCCAGCATTTT
NA	NA	TRBV2	TRBJ2-6	CASYEGAGANVLTF	TGTGCCAGCTACGAGGGGGCTGGGGCCAACGTCCTGACTTTC
NA	NA	TRBV9	TRBJ1-1	CASSVAMAGGNTEAFF	TGTGCCAGCAGCGTAGCTATGGCAGGTGGGAACACTGAAGCTTTCTTT